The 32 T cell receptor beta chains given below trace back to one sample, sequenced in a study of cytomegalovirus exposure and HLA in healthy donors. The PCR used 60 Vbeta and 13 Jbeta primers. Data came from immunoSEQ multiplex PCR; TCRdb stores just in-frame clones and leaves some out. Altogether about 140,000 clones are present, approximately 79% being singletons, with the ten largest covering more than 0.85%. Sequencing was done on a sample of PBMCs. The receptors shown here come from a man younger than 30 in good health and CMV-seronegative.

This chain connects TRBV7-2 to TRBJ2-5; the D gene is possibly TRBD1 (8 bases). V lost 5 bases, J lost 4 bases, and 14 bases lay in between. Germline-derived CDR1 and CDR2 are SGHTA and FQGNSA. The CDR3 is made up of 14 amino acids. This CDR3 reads CASSQQGGGETQYF. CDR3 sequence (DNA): TGTGCCAGCAGCCAACAGGGGGGGGGAGAGACCCAGTACTTC.

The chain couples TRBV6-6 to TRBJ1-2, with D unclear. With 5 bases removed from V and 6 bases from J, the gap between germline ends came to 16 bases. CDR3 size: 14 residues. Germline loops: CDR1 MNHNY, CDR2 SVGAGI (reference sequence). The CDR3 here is CASSRTGFLDGYTF. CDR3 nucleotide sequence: TGTGCCAGCAGTCGGACGGGGTTTTTGGATGGCTACACCTTC.

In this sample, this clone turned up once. The CDR3 nucleotides read TGTGCCAGTAGTATAGTGGCATACAATGAGCAGTTCTTC. Protein sequence: CASSIVAYNEQFF. This chain uses TRBV19 with TRBJ2-1; D unresolved. This CDR3 comprises 13 residues. Germline CDR1 reads LNHDA; CDR2 reads SQIVND (reference sequence). Between the trimmed V and J ends, which lost 1 base and 4 bases, there was a span of 5 bases.

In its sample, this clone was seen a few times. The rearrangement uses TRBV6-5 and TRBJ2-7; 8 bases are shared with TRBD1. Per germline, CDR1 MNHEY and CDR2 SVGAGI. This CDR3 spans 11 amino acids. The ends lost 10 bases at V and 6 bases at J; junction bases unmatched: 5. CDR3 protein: CATNDRGEQYF. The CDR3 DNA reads TGTGCCACCAACGACAGGGGCGAGCAGTACTTC.

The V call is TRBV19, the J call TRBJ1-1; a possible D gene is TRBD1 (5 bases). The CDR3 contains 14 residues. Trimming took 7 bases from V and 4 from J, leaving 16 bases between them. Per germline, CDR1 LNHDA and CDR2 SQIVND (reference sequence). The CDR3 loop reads CASTPGERVTEAFF. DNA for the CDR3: TGTGCCAGTACCCCGGGGGAAAGGGTCACTGAAGCTTTCTTT. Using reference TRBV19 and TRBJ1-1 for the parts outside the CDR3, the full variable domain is DGGITQSPKYLFRKEGQNVTLSCEQNLNHDAMYWYRQDPGQGLRLIYYSQIVNDFQKGDIAEGYSVSREKKESFPLTVTSAQKNPTAFYLCASTPGERVTEAFFGQGTRLTVV.

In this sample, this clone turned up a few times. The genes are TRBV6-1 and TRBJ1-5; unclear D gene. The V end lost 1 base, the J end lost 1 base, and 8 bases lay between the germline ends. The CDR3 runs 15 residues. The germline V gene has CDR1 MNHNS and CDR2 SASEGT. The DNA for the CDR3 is TGTGCCAGCAGTGAAGGAGGGTTGAGCAATCAGCCCCAGCATTTT. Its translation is CASSEGGLSNQPQHF.

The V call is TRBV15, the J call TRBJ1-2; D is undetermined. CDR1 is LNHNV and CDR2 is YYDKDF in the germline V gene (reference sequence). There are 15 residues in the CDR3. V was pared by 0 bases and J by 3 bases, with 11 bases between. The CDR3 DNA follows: TGTGCCACCAGCAGAGATCCTTCTTCTTACTATGGCTACACCTTC. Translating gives CATSRDPSSYYGYTF. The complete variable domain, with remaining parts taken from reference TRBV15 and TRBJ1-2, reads DAMVIQNPRYQVTQFGKPVTLSCSQTLNHNVMYWYQQKSSQAPKLLFHYYDKDFNNEADTPDNFQSRRPNTSFCFLDIRSPGLGDTAMYLCATSRDPSSYYGYTFGSGTRLTVV.

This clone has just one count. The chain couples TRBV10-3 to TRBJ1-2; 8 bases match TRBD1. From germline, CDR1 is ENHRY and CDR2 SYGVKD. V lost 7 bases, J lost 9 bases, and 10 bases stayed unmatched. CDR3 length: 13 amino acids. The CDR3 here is CAINPTGEGSYTF. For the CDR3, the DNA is TGTGCCATCAACCCGACAGGGGAAGGGAGCTACACCTTC.

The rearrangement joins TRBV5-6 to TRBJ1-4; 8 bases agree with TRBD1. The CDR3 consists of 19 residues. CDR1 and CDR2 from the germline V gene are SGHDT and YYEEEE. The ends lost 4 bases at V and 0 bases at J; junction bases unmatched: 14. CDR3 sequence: CASSRTKLDRGTTNEKLFF. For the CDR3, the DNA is TGTGCCAGCAGCCGAACCAAGCTAGACAGGGGAACAACTAATGAAAAACTGTTTTTT.

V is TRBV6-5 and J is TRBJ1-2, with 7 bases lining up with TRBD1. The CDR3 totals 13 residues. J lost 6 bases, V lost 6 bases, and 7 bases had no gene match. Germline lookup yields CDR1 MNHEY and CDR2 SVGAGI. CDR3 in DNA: TGTGCCAGCAGCCCAGGGGGTTGGAATGGCTACACCTTC. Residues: CASSPGGWNGYTF.

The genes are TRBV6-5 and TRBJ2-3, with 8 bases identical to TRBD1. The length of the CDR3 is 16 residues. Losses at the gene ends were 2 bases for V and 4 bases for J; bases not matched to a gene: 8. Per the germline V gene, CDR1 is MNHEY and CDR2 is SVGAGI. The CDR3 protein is CASSYVAGGAPDTQYF. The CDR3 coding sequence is TGTGCCAGCAGTTACGTGGCAGGGGGCGCGCCAGATACGCAGTATTTT.

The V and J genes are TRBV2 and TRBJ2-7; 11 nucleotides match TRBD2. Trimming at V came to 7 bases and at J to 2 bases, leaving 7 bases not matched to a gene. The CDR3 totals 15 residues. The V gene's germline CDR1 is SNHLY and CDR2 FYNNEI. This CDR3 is CASTTGTSGAYEQYF. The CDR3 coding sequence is TGTGCCAGCACCACCGGGACTAGCGGAGCCTACGAGCAGTACTTC.

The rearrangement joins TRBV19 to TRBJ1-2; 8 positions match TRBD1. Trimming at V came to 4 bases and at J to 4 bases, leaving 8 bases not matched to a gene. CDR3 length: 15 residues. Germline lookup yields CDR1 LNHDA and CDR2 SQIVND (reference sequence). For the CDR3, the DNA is TGTGCCAGTAGTACCACCTCGGACAGGGTCTATGGCTACACCTTC. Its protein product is CASSTTSDRVYGYTF. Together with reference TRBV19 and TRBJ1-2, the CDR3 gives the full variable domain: DGGITQSPKYLFRKEGQNVTLSCEQNLNHDAMYWYRQDPGQGLRLIYYSQIVNDFQKGDIAEGYSVSREKKESFPLTVTSAQKNPTAFYLCASSTTSDRVYGYTFGSGTRLTVV.

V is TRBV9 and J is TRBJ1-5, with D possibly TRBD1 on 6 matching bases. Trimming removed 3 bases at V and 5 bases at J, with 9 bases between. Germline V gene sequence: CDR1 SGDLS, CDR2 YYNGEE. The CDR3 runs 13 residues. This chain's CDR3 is CASSGGGDQPQHF. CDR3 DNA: TGTGCCAGCAGCGGAGGGGGGGATCAGCCCCAGCATTTT.

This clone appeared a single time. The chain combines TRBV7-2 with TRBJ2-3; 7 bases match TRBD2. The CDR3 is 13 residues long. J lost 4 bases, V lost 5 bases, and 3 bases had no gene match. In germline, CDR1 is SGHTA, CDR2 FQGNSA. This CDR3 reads CASSREDADTQYF. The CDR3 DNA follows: TGTGCCAGCAGCCGGGAGGATGCAGATACGCAGTATTTT.

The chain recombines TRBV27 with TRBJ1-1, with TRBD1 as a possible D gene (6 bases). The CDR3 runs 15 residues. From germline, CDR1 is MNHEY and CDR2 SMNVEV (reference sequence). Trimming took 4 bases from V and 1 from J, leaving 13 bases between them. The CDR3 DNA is TGTGCCAGCAGTTCCCAGGGGCCGCCGAACACTGAAGCTTTCTTT. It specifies CASSSQGPPNTEAFF.

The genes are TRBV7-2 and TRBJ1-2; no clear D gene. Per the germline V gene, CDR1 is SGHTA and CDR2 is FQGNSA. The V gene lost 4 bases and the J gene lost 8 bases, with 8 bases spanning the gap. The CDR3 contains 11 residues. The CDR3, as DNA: TGTGCCAGCAGCTCCACTTGGGGCTACACCTTC. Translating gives CASSSTWGYTF.

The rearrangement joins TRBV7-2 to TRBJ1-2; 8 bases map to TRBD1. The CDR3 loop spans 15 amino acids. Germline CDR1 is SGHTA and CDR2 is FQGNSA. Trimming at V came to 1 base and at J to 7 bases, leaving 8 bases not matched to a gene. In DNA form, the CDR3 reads TGTGCCAGCAGCTTAGAAGCGCAGGGGGCGCGTGGCTACACCTTC. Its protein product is CASSLEAQGARGYTF. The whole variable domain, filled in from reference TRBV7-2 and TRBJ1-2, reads GAGVSQSPSNKVTEKGKDVELRCDPISGHTALYWYRQSLGQGLEFLIYFQGNSAPDKSGLPSDRFSAERTGGSVSTLTIQRTQQEDSAVYLCASSLEAQGARGYTFGSGTRLTVV.

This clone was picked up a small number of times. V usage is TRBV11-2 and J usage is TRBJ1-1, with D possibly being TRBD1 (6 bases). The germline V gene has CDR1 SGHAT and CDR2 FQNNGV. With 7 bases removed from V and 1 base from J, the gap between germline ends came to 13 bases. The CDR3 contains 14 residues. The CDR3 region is CASKRGGPNTEAFF. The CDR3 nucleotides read TGTGCCAGCAAGCGAGGGGGACCGAACACTGAAGCTTTCTTT.

The CDR3 spells CSVQGPGVEKLFF. The CDR3 coding sequence is TGCAGCGTCCAAGGGCCAGGGGTTGAAAAACTGTTTTTT. The chain recombines TRBV29-1 with TRBJ1-4, with D maybe TRBD1 (6 bases). CDR1 and CDR2 from the germline V gene are SQVTM and ANQGSEA. V was shortened by 6 bases and J by 7 bases, with 15 bases between the two germline ends. There are 13 residues in the CDR3.

This CDR3 is CASSLGGGYGYTF. In DNA form, the CDR3 reads TGCGCCAGCAGTCTTGGGGGGGGTTATGGCTACACCTTC. This chain connects TRBV4-3 to TRBJ1-2; possibly TRBD1 for D (5 bases). Looked up from germline, CDR1 is LGHNA and CDR2 is YSLEER. V gave up 6 bases and J gave up 5 bases, with 13 bases separating them. The CDR3 runs 13 residues.

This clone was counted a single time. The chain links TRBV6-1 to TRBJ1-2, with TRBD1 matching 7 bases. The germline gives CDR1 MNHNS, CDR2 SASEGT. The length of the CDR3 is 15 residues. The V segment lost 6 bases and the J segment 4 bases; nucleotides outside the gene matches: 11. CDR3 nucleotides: TGTGCCAGCAGGAGCATGGGCGGGACAGTCTATGGCTACACCTTC. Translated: CASRSMGGTVYGYTF.

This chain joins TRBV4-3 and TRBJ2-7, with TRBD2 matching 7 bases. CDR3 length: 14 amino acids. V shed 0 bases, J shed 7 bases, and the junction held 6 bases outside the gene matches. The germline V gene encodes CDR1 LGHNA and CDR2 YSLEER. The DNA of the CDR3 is TGCGCCAGCAGCCAAGATGCAAAGCGGGGAGAGCAGTACTTC. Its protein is CASSQDAKRGEQYF.

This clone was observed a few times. For the CDR3, the DNA is TGTGCCAGCTCTTGGACAGGGGAGCTCTATGGCTACACCTTC. This codes for CASSWTGELYGYTF. This chain connects TRBV7-9 to TRBJ1-2, with 9 bases lining up with TRBD1. Germline values: CDR1 SEHNR, CDR2 FQNEAQ (reference sequence). V lost 8 bases, J lost 4 bases, and 8 bases stayed unmatched. The CDR3 length is 14 residues.

This chain's CDR3 is CASSLRDRARGYTF. The CDR3 DNA reads as TGTGCCAGCAGCTTAAGGGACAGAGCCCGGGGCTACACCTTC. This chain connects TRBV7-2 to TRBJ1-2, with TRBD1 matching 7 bases. The CDR3 extends over 14 amino acids. Germline V gene sequence: CDR1 SGHTA, CDR2 FQGNSA. The junction had 8 bases not matched to a gene; V was cut back by 2 bases and J by 8 bases.

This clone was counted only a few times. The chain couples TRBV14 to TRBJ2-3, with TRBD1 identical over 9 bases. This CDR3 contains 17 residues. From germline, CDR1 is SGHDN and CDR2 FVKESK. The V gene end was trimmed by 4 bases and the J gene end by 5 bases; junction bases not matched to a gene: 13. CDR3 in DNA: TGTGCCAGCAGCCGAGACCTACAGGGGGCCGGGGAAGATACGCAGTATTTT. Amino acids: CASSRDLQGAGEDTQYF. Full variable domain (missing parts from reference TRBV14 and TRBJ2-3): EAGVTQFPSHSVIEKGQTVTLRCDPISGHDNLYWYRRVMGKEIKFLLHFVKESKQDESGMPNNRFLAERTGGTYSTLKVQPAELEDSGVYFCASSRDLQGAGEDTQYFGPGTRLTVL.

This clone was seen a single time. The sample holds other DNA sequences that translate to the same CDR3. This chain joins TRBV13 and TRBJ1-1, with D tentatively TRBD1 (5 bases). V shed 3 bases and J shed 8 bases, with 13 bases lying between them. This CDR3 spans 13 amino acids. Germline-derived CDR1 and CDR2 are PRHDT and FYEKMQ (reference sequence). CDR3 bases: TGTGCCAGCAGCTTGCAGGGCCCCACCGAAGCTTTCTTT. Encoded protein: CASSLQGPTEAFF.

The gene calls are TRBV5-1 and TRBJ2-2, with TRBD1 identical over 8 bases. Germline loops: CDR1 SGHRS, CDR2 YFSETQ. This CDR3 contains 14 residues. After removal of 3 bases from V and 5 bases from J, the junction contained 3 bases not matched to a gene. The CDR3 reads CASSWTGLTGELFF. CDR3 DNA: TGCGCCAGCAGCTGGACAGGGCTAACCGGGGAGCTGTTTTTT. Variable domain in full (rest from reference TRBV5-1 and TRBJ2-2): KAGVTQTPRYLIKTRGQQVTLSCSPISGHRSVSWYQQTPGQGLQFLFEYFSETQRNKGNFPGRFSGRQFSNSRSEMNVSTLELGDSALYLCASSWTGLTGELFFGEGSRLTVL.

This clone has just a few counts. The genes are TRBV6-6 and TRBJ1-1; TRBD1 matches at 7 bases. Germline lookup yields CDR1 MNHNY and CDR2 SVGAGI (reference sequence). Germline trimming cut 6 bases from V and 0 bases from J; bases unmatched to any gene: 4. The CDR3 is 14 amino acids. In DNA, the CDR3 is TGTGCCAGCAGAACAGGGGACTTGAACACTGAAGCTTTCTTT. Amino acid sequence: CASRTGDLNTEAFF.

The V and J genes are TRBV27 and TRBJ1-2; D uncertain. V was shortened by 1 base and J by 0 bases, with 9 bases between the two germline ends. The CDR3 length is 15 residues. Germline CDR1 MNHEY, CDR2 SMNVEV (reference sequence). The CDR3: CASSLYRGSNYGYTF. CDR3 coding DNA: TGTGCCAGCAGTTTATATCGAGGCTCTAACTATGGCTACACCTTC.

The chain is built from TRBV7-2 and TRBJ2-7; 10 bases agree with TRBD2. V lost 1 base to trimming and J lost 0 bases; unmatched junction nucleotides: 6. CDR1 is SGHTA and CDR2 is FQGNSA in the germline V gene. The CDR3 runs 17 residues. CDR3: CASSLVSSGGTSYEQYF. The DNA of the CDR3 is TGTGCCAGCAGCTTAGTATCTAGCGGGGGAACCTCCTACGAGCAGTACTTC.

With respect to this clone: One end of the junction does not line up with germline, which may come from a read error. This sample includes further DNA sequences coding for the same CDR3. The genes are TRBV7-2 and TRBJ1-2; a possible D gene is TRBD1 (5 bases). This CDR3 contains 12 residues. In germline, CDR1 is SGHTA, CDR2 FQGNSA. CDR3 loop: CASSSSGYGYTF. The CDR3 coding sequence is TGTGCTAGCAGCTCATCAGGGTATGGCTACACCTTC.